The 17 T cell receptor beta chains below come from one sample, sequenced in a study of neoadjuvant anti-PD-1 for oral cavity cancer. Sequencing was performed with immunoSEQ multiplex PCR; in TCRdb, only in-frame clones are kept and a portion is missing. The sample holds over 10,000 clones; over 60% are singletons and the top ten take over 2%. This specimen was PBMCs, taken before nivolumab (anti-PD-1) treatment. These receptors all come from a person between 35 and 79 years old with oral cavity squamous cell carcinoma.

The chain links TRBV5-1 to TRBJ2-7; tentative D call: TRBD2 (6 bases). Germline lookup yields CDR1 SGHRS and CDR2 YFSETQ. Trimming left V 3 bases short and J 0 bases short, with 19 bases between. The CDR3 consists of 17 residues. CDR3 sequence reads: CASSSPMGAGGSYEQYF. Here the CDR3 DNA reads TGCGCCAGCAGCTCTCCGATGGGAGCGGGTGGCTCCTACGAGCAGTACTTC.

The sample holds a few counts of this clone. The chain is built from TRBV18 and TRBJ1-2; no definite D call. The germline V gene encodes CDR1 KGHSH and CDR2 LQKENI. The CDR3 is made up of 14 amino acids. V was shortened by 4 bases and J by 4 bases, with 13 bases between the two germline ends. The CDR3 bases are TGTGCCAGCTCACGACTCGAGGGTGGCTATGGCTACACCTTC. Its translation is CASSRLEGGYGYTF.

CDR3: CASTGQLGETQYF. The CDR3 DNA is TGTGCCAGCACTGGCCAACTGGGAGAGACCCAGTACTTC. The chain couples TRBV7-2 to TRBJ2-5; D is ambiguous. Trimming left V 7 bases short and J 4 bases short, with 13 bases between. The CDR3 loop spans 13 amino acids. CDR1 is SGHTA and CDR2 is FQGNSA in the germline V gene. The full variable domain, rest sourced from reference TRBV7-2 and TRBJ2-5, is GAGVSQSPSNKVTEKGKDVELRCDPISGHTALYWYRQSLGQGLEFLIYFQGNSAPDKSGLPSDRFSAERTGGSVSTLTIQRTQQEDSAVYLCASTGQLGETQYFGPGTRLLVL.

This clone was counted a few times. CDR3 sequence reads: CASSLGQGVYEQYF. The CDR3 coding sequence is TGTGCCAGCAGCTTAGGACAGGGGGTCTACGAGCAGTACTTC. J is TRBJ2-7 and V is TRBV5-8, with TRBD1 matching over 10 bases. CDR3 length: 14 amino acids. J gave up 3 bases and V 2 bases, and 2 bases lay outside the gene matches. Germline V gene lookup returns CDR1 SGHTS and CDR2 YDEGEE.

The V gene is TRBV6-5, the J gene TRBJ2-4, with D uncertain. Germline CDR1 MNHEY, CDR2 SVGAGI. The CDR3 runs 12 residues. V lost 5 bases and J lost 6, with 8 bases in between. The CDR3 here is CASSTDRNIQYF. In DNA, the CDR3 is TGTGCCAGCAGTACGGATCGAAACATTCAGTACTTC.

The chain uses TRBV30 and TRBJ1-1, with D possibly being TRBD1 (5 bases). The CDR3 is 16 amino acids. Trimming took off 4 bases at V and 0 bases at J, with 18 bases between the two ends. Germline V gene lookup returns CDR1 GTSNPN and CDR2 SVGIG (reference sequence). Here the CDR3 DNA reads TGTGCCTGGACCCCCATTGGGGGTCAGGTGAACACTGAAGCTTTCTTT. Encoded protein: CAWTPIGGQVNTEAFF. The whole variable domain, filled in from reference TRBV30 and TRBJ1-1, reads SQTIHQWPATLVQPVGSPLSLECTVEGTSNPNLYWYRQAAGRGLQLLFYSVGIGQISSEVPQNLSASRPQDRQFILSSKKLLLSDSGFYLCAWTPIGGQVNTEAFFGQGTRLTVV.

This clone was observed a handful of times. The chain carries TRBV19 and TRBJ1-5, with 11 bases matching TRBD1. Trimming at V came to 4 bases and at J to 4 bases, leaving 6 bases not matched to a gene. The CDR3 is 16 residues long. CDR1 is LNHDA, CDR2 SQIVND, per germline (reference sequence). CDR3 amino acids: CASSSPDRGLNQPQHF. CDR3 in DNA: TGTGCCAGTAGTAGCCCGGACAGGGGGCTTAATCAGCCCCAGCATTTT.

Concerning this clone: Germline is not matched at one junction end, which may reflect a read error. This chain links TRBV11-2 with TRBJ1-3, with TRBD1 as a possible D gene (5 bases). In germline, CDR1 is SGHAT, CDR2 FQNNGV. The CDR3 covers 14 residues. The CDR3 is CASSPQGVGDTIYF. The CDR3 coding sequence is TGTGCCAGCAGCCCCCAGGGTGTTGGAGACACCATATATTTT. Looking up the rest from reference TRBV11-2 and TRBJ1-3 gives the full variable domain: EAGVAQSPRYKIIEKRQSVAFWCNPISGHATLYWYQQILGQGPKLLIQFQNNGVVDDSQLPKDRFSAERLKGVDSTLKIQPAKLEDSAVYLCASSPQGVGDTIYFGEGSWLTVV.

In its sample, this clone was seen a few times. J is TRBJ2-2 and V is TRBV2; possible D gene TRBD1, 6 bases. Germline V gives CDR1 SNHLY, CDR2 FYNNEI. V was clipped by 4 bases and J by 6 bases, with 12 bases between them. CDR3 size: 14 residues. DNA for the CDR3: TGTGCCAGCAGTGTCCAGGGGCTCTCCGGGGAGCTGTTTTTT. Encoded protein: CASSVQGLSGELFF.

The chain joins TRBV15 to TRBJ2-2; no reliable D call. Germline CDR1 LNHNV, CDR2 YYDKDF (reference sequence). This CDR3 region has 17 residues. The V end lost 5 bases, the J end lost 0 bases, and 16 bases lay between the germline ends. CDR3 amino acids: CATSVQRLSSNTGELFF. The CDR3 coding sequence is TGTGCCACCAGCGTCCAACGACTTTCGTCGAACACCGGGGAGCTGTTTTTT.

The chain combines TRBV11-3 with TRBJ2-1; 13 nucleotides agree with TRBD2. The germline CDR1 and CDR2 sequences are SGHNT and YENEEA. Unmatched junction bases numbered 11, after V lost 6 bases and J lost 6 bases. The CDR3 is 17 residues long. CDR3 amino acids: CASSPNHGLAGANEQFF. CDR3 nucleotides: TGTGCCAGCAGTCCAAATCACGGACTAGCGGGGGCCAATGAGCAGTTCTTC.

This clone has only a few counts. The rearrangement links TRBV5-1 to TRBJ1-6; TRBD1 might be the D (6 bases). The CDR3 is 14 amino acids. Germline V gene data show CDR1 as SGHRS and CDR2 as YFSETQ. V dropped 4 bases and J dropped 10 bases, with 15 bases sitting between them. CDR3 residues: CASSPTGLVSPLHF. The CDR3 DNA reads as TGCGCCAGCAGCCCTACAGGGTTGGTCTCACCCCTCCACTTT. Together with reference TRBV5-1 and TRBJ1-6, the CDR3 gives the full variable domain: KAGVTQTPRYLIKTRGQQVTLSCSPISGHRSVSWYQQTPGQGLQFLFEYFSETQRNKGNFPGRFSGRQFSNSRSEMNVSTLELGDSALYLCASSPTGLVSPLHFGNGTRLTVT.

J is TRBJ2-6 and V is TRBV7-2; D is undetermined. V was cut by 4 bases and J by 1 base, with 5 bases left in between. This CDR3 contains 14 residues. Germline values: CDR1 SGHTA, CDR2 FQGNSA. The CDR3 loop is CASSSYSGANVLTF. The CDR3 DNA reads TGTGCCAGCAGCTCTTATTCTGGGGCCAACGTCCTGACTTTC.

A word on this clone: Distinct nucleotide sequences in the sample also encode this CDR3. The V and J genes are TRBV6-5 and TRBJ1-1, with a weak D call TRBD1 (6 bases). The CDR3 has 14 residues. Per germline, CDR1 MNHEY and CDR2 SVGAGI. Trimming removed 0 bases at V and 5 bases at J, with 10 bases between. CDR3 nucleotides: TGTGCCAGCAGTTACTCGGGGGCCCGGACTGAAGCTTTCTTT. Translation: CASSYSGARTEAFF.

J is TRBJ2-5 and V is TRBV27, with TRBD2 identical over 11 bases. The germline V gene encodes CDR1 MNHEY and CDR2 SMNVEV (reference sequence). The trim removed 4 bases at V and 5 bases at J, leaving 0 bases unmatched. This CDR3 region has 13 residues. CDR3 coding DNA: TGTGCCAGCAGTTCTAGCGGGGGGGAGACCCAGTACTTC. As protein: CASSSSGGETQYF.

The CDR3 region is CASTLTGGEAFF. The DNA for the CDR3 is TGTGCCAGCACCCTTACGGGGGGTGAAGCTTTCTTT. This sequence joins TRBV11-2 and TRBJ1-1; tentatively, D is TRBD1 (5 bases). The V and J ends lost 7 bases and 7 bases respectively, with 13 bases between them. Germline V gives CDR1 SGHAT, CDR2 FQNNGV. CDR3 length equals 12 residues.

The chain uses TRBV7-9 and TRBJ2-3, with TRBD2 matching over 7 bases. The germline CDR1 and CDR2 sequences are SEHNR and FQNEAQ (reference sequence). The CDR3 extends over 15 amino acids. Trimming at V came to 1 base and at J to 5 bases, leaving 6 bases not matched to a gene. DNA of the CDR3: TGTGCCAGCAGCTTAGAGACGGGGGGAAGAGATACGCAGTATTTT. Translating it yields CASSLETGGRDTQYF.